This TCR beta chain derives from a study of cytomegalovirus exposure and HLA in healthy donors. 60 Vbeta and 13 Jbeta primers were used in PCR. Assay: immunoSEQ multiplex PCR; the TCRdb copy retains only in-frame clones and omits some. This specimen shows about 37,000 clones; the ten leading clones hold 5.5% to 7%. Worth noting for this clone: Antigen unknown.

Study-level points and caveats: Confirmation in vitro established that a few CMV-associated chains were specific for CMV antigens. An analysis was carried out at a later point. It showed that HLA-associated TCR beta chains were more clonally expanded than equally common non-associated chains. HLA restriction was apparent for most CMV-associated TCR beta chains in a later analysis.

The TCR comes from a human donor in good health. The sample comprised PBMCs.

CDR3 region: CATSRDRKGGPQHF. The CDR3 region has the DNA TGTGCCACCAGCAGAGATCGAAAAGGGGGCCCCCAGCATTTT. The chain joins TRBV15 to TRBJ1-5; the match to TRBD1 covers 7 bases. The length of the CDR3 is 14 residues. The ends lost 0 bases at V and 10 bases at J; junction bases unmatched: 6. Per the germline V gene, CDR1 is LNHNV and CDR2 is YYDKDF (reference sequence).